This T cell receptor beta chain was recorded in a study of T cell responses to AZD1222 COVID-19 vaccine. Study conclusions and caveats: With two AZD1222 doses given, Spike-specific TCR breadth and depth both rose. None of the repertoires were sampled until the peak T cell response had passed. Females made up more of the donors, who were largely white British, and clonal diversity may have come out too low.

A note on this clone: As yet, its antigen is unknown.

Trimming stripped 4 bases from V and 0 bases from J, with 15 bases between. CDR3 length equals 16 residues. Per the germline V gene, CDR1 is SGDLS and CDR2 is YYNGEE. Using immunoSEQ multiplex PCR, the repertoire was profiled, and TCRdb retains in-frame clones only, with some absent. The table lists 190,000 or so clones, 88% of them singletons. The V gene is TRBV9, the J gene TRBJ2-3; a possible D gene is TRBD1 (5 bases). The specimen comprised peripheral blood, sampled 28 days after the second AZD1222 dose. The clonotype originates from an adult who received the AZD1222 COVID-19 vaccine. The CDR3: CASSPRGDTSTDTQYF. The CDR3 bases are TGTGCCAGCAGCCCAAGGGGTGATACTAGCACAGATACGCAGTATTTT.